The TCR beta chain described here comes from a study of cytomegalovirus exposure and HLA in healthy donors. In the study overall: Inside one of the first data releases sat about 85 million unique TCRs taken from HLA-typed donors. Findings and caveats of the study: When analyzed later, a missense DCLRE1C variant was found to be linked to TCR beta V- and J-gene trimming. Across donors, presence/absence analyses took sequencing depth to be roughly uniform.

Germline V gene data show CDR1 as SGHVS and CDR2 as FQNEAQ. V gave up 5 bases and J gave up 1 base, with 10 bases separating them. This CDR3 region has 14 residues. Donors were ostensibly healthy at sampling, although undocumented immune exposures were probable. The PCR employed 60 Vbeta primers together with 13 Jbeta primers. TCRdb keeps only in-frame clones here, not all; method: immunoSEQ multiplex PCR. The sample records 65,000 to 70,000 clones, about three quarters being singletons. This clone was found a few times. Its antigen is as yet unknown. The TCR comes from a woman in her 30s in good health and CMV-seropositive. Sequenced: PBMCs. This sequence joins TRBV7-8 and TRBJ2-3; D gene ambiguous. This CDR3 is CASSQQRGTDTQYF. DNA for the CDR3: TGTGCCAGCAGCCAGCAACGGGGCACAGATACGCAGTATTTT.